The 20 T cell receptor beta chains in this list originate from one sample, sequenced in a study of beta chain features in type 1 diabetes. Since all of the isolated RNA was reverse transcribed, expressed TCRB transcripts were what got sequenced. The method was immunoSEQ multiplex PCR; TCRdb's version includes in-frame clones alone and lacks a portion of them. The sample holds roughly 370,000 clones, approximately 15% seen once. Sequencing input: naive CD4+ T cells from blood. The receptors stem from a man younger than 40 in good health.

J is TRBJ1-2 and V is TRBV7-2; tentatively, D is TRBD1 (6 bases). Germline CDR1 SGHTA, CDR2 FQGNSA. V shed 5 bases and J shed 7 bases, with 17 bases lying between them. The CDR3 is 14 residues long. This CDR3 reads CASSPQQGEGGYTF. The CDR3 DNA follows: TGTGCCAGCAGCCCCCAACAGGGAGAAGGTGGCTACACCTTC. The full variable domain, in which reference TRBV7-2 and TRBJ1-2 provide the parts outside the CDR3, is GAGVSQSPSNKVTEKGKDVELRCDPISGHTALYWYRQSLGQGLEFLIYFQGNSAPDKSGLPSDRFSAERTGGSVSTLTIQRTQQEDSAVYLCASSPQQGEGGYTFGSGTRLTVV.

The chain's CDR3 is CSVYLGLHTDTQYF. CDR3 sequence (DNA): TGCAGCGTTTACTTGGGACTTCACACAGATACGCAGTATTTT. The rearrangement links TRBV29-1 to TRBJ2-3; TRBD2 might be the D (6 bases). V was clipped by 5 bases and J by 2 bases, with 14 bases between them. Germline-derived CDR1 and CDR2 are SQVTM and ANQGSEA. The CDR3 runs 14 residues.

This clone was seen more than once but under ten times. The CDR3 spells CASSSAGTGGYNEQFF. In nucleotides, the CDR3 is TGTGCCAGCAGCTCCGCCGGGACAGGGGGCTACAATGAGCAGTTCTTC. This chain joins TRBV7-2 and TRBJ2-1; TRBD1 matches 11 bases. This CDR3 is 16 amino acids long. CDR1 and CDR2 (germline): SGHTA, FQGNSA. J lost 3 bases, V lost 4 bases, and 5 bases had no gene match.

This clone was counted a few times. J is TRBJ1-3 and V is TRBV7-6; D remains ambiguous. There are 16 residues in the CDR3. The ends were cut back, 5 bases at V and 2 bases at J, with 16 bases in the middle. Germline CDR1 SGHVS, CDR2 FNYEAQ. The CDR3 nucleotides read TGTGCCAGCAGCCCTGGACGGAATCAACCTGGAAACACCATATATTTT. Its protein product is CASSPGRNQPGNTIYF.

This clone turned up a few times. J is TRBJ2-6 and V is TRBV18; no clear D. The V end was cut by 2 bases, the J end by 2 bases, with 7 bases between. Germline-derived CDR1 and CDR2 are KGHSH and LQKENI. The CDR3 totals 15 residues. CDR3 nucleotides: TGTGCCAGCTCACCAGGTCGAACTGGGGCCAACGTCCTGACTTTC. Amino acids: CASSPGRTGANVLTF.

This clone was counted a few times. The V and J genes are TRBV5-1 and TRBJ2-7, with 8 bases lining up with TRBD1. Germline V gene data show CDR1 as SGHRS and CDR2 as YFSETQ. With 4 bases clipped from V and 3 bases from J, the junction kept 9 bases outside the gene matches. The CDR3 loop spans 15 amino acids. The CDR3: CASSQDRDTYYEQYF. DNA for the CDR3: TGCGCCAGCAGCCAGGACAGGGACACATACTACGAGCAGTACTTC. Full variable domain (remainder filled in from reference TRBV5-1 and TRBJ2-7): KAGVTQTPRYLIKTRGQQVTLSCSPISGHRSVSWYQQTPGQGLQFLFEYFSETQRNKGNFPGRFSGRQFSNSRSEMNVSTLELGDSALYLCASSQDRDTYYEQYFGPGTRLTVT.

This chain uses TRBV6-5 with TRBJ1-2; D is possibly TRBD1 (5 bases). From germline, CDR1 is MNHEY and CDR2 SVGAGI. The CDR3 sequence is 14 residues long. V gave up 6 bases and J gave up 3 bases, with 14 bases separating them. Here the CDR3 DNA reads TGTGCCAGCAGACTAGCCGGGACTGACTATGGCTACACCTTC. It codes for CASRLAGTDYGYTF.

The chain has TRBV19 and TRBJ1-2; D call uncertain. Germline CDR1 and CDR2: LNHDA and SQIVND (reference sequence). This CDR3 region has 13 residues. Trimming stripped 5 bases from V and 4 bases from J, with 11 bases between. The CDR3 bases are TGTGCCAGTAGTGTGACCCCTGGCTATGGCTACACCTTC. This codes for CASSVTPGYGYTF.

This clone was counted only a few times. The CDR3 DNA reads TGTGCCAGTATCGGGACAGGGAACACCGGGGAGCTGTTTTTT. The encoded protein is CASIGTGNTGELFF. The rearrangement links TRBV10-3 to TRBJ2-2, with 8 nucleotides matching TRBD1. The CDR3 covers 14 residues. Germline V gene lookup returns CDR1 ENHRY and CDR2 SYGVKD. V was pared by 10 bases and J by 1 base, with 5 bases of the junction left unmatched.

This clone was seen more than once but under ten times. CDR3 sequence: CASSVEFGTNEQFF. In DNA form, the CDR3 reads TGTGCCAGCAGCGTAGAGTTCGGTACCAATGAGCAGTTCTTC. This chain uses TRBV9 with TRBJ2-1; D uncertain. Germline V lookup: CDR1 SGDLS, CDR2 YYNGEE. V was pared by 0 bases and J by 6 bases, with 10 bases between. The CDR3 sequence is 14 residues long.

The genes are TRBV30 and TRBJ1-2, with D unclear. The CDR3 is 13 amino acids. Germline CDR1 and CDR2: GTSNPN and SVGIG (reference sequence). Trimming removed 5 bases at V and 3 bases at J, with 13 bases between. In DNA form, the CDR3 reads TGTGCCTGGGGTCGAGATGGCTACTATGGCTACACCTTC. It specifies CAWGRDGYYGYTF.

This clone turned up a few times. The chain is built from TRBV10-3 and TRBJ2-5; possibly TRBD1 for D (6 bases). This CDR3 contains 14 residues. V gave up 6 bases and J gave up 5 bases, with 16 bases separating them. Germline V gene sequence: CDR1 ENHRY, CDR2 SYGVKD. The CDR3 coding sequence is TGTGCCATCAGGGACACAGGGAATTTGGAGACCCAGTACTTC. This gives the protein CAIRDTGNLETQYF.

The chain has TRBV7-3 and TRBJ1-2, with D uncertain. Trimming cost V 5 bases and J 4 bases, with 14 bases left between them. The CDR3 covers 14 residues. Germline values: CDR1 SGHTA, CDR2 FQGTGA. CDR3 nucleotide sequence: TGTGCCAGCAGCCCGACGGGAGTTAGCTATGGCTACACCTTC. This codes for CASSPTGVSYGYTF.

The sample holds a few counts of this clone. The chain couples TRBV14 to TRBJ2-5, with D possibly matching TRBD2 (5 bases). Trimming took 4 bases from V and 3 from J, leaving 18 bases between them. CDR1 is SGHDN and CDR2 is FVKESK in the germline V gene. This CDR3 is 16 amino acids long. This CDR3 is CASSRQPGFLKETQYF. The CDR3 region has the DNA TGTGCCAGCAGCCGCCAACCGGGATTTCTAAAAGAGACCCAGTACTTC.

This clone was seen a handful of times. J is TRBJ2-5 and V is TRBV29-1; the match to TRBD2 covers 8 bases. This CDR3 has 14 amino acids. CDR1 and CDR2 (germline): SQVTM, ANQGSEA. The J segment lost 3 bases and the V segment lost 4 bases, leaving 7 bases of the junction unmatched. CDR3 sequence (DNA): TGCAGCGTTGGGACAATAGCGGGGAAAGAGACCCAGTACTTC. It yields the protein CSVGTIAGKETQYF.

In its sample, this clone was seen a few times. This same CDR3 is encoded by further DNA sequences in the sample. This rearrangement joins TRBV7-2 to TRBJ2-3; D call uncertain. The length of the CDR3 is 15 residues. The V end was cut by 1 base, the J end by 1 base, with 9 bases between. Germline CDR1 and CDR2: SGHTA and FQGNSA. CDR3 bases: TGTGCCAGCAGCTTAGGGGCAGTGGGCACAGATACGCAGTATTTT. Amino acid sequence: CASSLGAVGTDTQYF.

V and J are TRBV7-2 and TRBJ2-1; D is perhaps TRBD2 (6 bases). The V end lost 1 base, the J end lost 0 bases, and 7 bases lay between the germline ends. The CDR3 extends over 15 amino acids. Per germline, CDR1 SGHTA and CDR2 FQGNSA. Written as DNA, the CDR3 is TGTGCCAGCAGCTTAGGGGACTCCTCCTACAATGAGCAGTTCTTC. Protein sequence: CASSLGDSSYNEQFF.

This clone was seen repeatedly, ten times or more. J is TRBJ2-1 and V is TRBV30; 11 bases line up with TRBD2. J lost 6 bases, V lost 4 bases, and 5 bases had no gene match. The germline gives CDR1 GTSNPN, CDR2 SVGIG (reference sequence). CDR3 size: 14 residues. CDR3 loop: CAWNRLAGFNEQFF. CDR3 sequence (DNA): TGTGCCTGGAACCGACTAGCGGGATTCAATGAGCAGTTCTTC.

This clone was counted between two and nine times. This rearrangement joins TRBV11-2 to TRBJ1-2; perhaps TRBD1 as D (5 bases). The CDR3 has 13 amino acids. Germline CDR1 and CDR2: SGHAT and FQNNGV. Trimming took 5 bases from V and 4 from J, leaving 11 bases between them. CDR3 sequence reads: CASSPGGVYGYTF. The CDR3 nucleotides are TGTGCCAGCAGCCCCGGGGGGGTCTATGGCTACACCTTC. The variable domain in full, with the rest retrieved from reference TRBV11-2 and TRBJ1-2, is EAGVAQSPRYKIIEKRQSVAFWCNPISGHATLYWYQQILGQGPKLLIQFQNNGVVDDSQLPKDRFSAERLKGVDSTLKIQPAKLEDSAVYLCASSPGGVYGYTFGSGTRLTVV.

This clone was seen more than once but under ten times. The chain uses TRBV7-6 and TRBJ2-1; maybe TRBD2 (7 bases). CDR3 length: 16 residues. V gave up 1 base and J gave up 5 bases, with 15 bases separating them. Germline CDR1 is SGHVS and CDR2 is FNYEAQ. CDR3 in amino acids: CASSLGTRGTHNEQFF. The CDR3, as DNA: TGTGCCAGCAGCTTAGGGACTAGAGGGACACACAATGAGCAGTTCTTC.